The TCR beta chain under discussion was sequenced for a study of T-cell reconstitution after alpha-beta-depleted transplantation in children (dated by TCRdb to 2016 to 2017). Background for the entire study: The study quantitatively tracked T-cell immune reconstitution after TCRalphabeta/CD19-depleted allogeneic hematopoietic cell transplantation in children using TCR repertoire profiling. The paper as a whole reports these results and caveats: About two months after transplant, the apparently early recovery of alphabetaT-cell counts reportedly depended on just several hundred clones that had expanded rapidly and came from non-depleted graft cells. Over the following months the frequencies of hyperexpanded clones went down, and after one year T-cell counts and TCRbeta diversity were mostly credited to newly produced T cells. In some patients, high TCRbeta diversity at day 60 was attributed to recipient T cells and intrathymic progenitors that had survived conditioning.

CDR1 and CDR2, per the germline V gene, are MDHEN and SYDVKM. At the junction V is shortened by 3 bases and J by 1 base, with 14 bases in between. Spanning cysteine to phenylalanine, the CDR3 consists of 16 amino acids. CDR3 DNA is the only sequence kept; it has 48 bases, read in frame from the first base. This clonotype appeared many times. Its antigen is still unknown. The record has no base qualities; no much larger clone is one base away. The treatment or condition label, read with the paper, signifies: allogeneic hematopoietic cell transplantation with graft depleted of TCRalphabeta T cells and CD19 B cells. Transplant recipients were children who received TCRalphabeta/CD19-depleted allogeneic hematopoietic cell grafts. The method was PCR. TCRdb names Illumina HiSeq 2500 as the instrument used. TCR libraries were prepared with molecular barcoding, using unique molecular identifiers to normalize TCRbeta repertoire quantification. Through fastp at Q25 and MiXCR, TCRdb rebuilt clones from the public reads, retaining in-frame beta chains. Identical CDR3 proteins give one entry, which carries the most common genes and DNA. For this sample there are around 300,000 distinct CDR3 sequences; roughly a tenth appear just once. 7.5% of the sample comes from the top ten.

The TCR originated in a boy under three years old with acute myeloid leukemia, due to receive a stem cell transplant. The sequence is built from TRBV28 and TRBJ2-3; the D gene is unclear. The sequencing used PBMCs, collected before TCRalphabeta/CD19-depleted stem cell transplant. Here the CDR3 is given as CASSFRTPIRTDTQYF. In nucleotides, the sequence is TGTGCCAGCAGTTTCCGAACCCCGATTCGCACAGATACGCAGTATTTT. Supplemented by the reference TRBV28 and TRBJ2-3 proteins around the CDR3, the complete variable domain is DVKVTQSSRYLVKRTGEKVFLECVQDMDHENMFWYRQDPGLGLRLIYFSYDVKMKEKGDIPEGYSVSREKKERFSLILESASTNQTSMYLCASSFRTPIRTDTQYFGPGTRLTVL.